The rows below give T cell receptor beta chains drawn from one sample of a study of T cell responses to AZD1222 COVID-19 vaccine. The repertoire was sequenced with immunoSEQ multiplex PCR; TCRdb's copy has only in-frame clones and lacks some. The table records roughly 120,000 clones, approximately 90% of them present only once. This material consisted of peripheral blood, taken 28 days after the second AZD1222 dose. These receptors all come from an adult who received the AZD1222 COVID-19 vaccine. CDR3s include the opening cysteine and the closing phenylalanine or tryptophan. Each record gives: V gene, J gene, CDR3 protein.

v_gene: TRBV11-3
j_gene: TRBJ2-1
CDR3aa: CASSFSPVGTGYDNEQFF

v_gene: TRBV7-9
j_gene: TRBJ2-5
CDR3aa: CASSLSFGAGTQYF

v_gene: TRBV4-3
j_gene: TRBJ1-6
CDR3aa: CASSQDRGFSYNSPLHF

v_gene: TRBV24-1
j_gene: TRBJ2-1
CDR3aa: CATSDPLPPNEQFF

v_gene: TRBV5-6
j_gene: TRBJ2-7
CDR3aa: CASSLRFGQGRHEQYF

v_gene: TRBV7-2
j_gene: TRBJ1-5
CDR3aa: CASSFQGPNQPQHF

v_gene: TRBV3-1/TRBV3-2
j_gene: TRBJ1-1
CDR3aa: CASSQGVRGGTEAFF

v_gene: TRBV12-5
j_gene: TRBJ2-3
CDR3aa: CASGLVPHTDTQYF

v_gene: TRBV7-2
j_gene: TRBJ2-7
CDR3aa: CASSLSEAGLSYEQYF

v_gene: TRBV27
j_gene: TRBJ1-2
CDR3aa: CASGRPLYRGTYGYTF

v_gene: TRBV7-2
j_gene: TRBJ1-2
CDR3aa: CASSLMGQVLYGYTF

v_gene: TRBV3-1/TRBV3-2
j_gene: TRBJ2-7
CDR3aa: CASSLIQGEQYF

v_gene: TRBV19
j_gene: TRBJ2-7
CDR3aa: CASSSHTYPTYYEQYF

v_gene: TRBV3-1/TRBV3-2
j_gene: TRBJ2-7
CDR3aa: CASSQGPSGSAYEQYF

v_gene: TRBV11-3
j_gene: TRBJ1-6
CDR3aa: CASSLEGGSYNSPLHF

v_gene: TRBV7-3
j_gene: TRBJ1-6
CDR3aa: CASSLTLAGNSPLHF

v_gene: TRBV3-1/TRBV3-2
j_gene: TRBJ2-7
CDR3aa: CASSQTPTEQYF

v_gene: TRBV20-1
j_gene: TRBJ2-3
CDR3aa: CSASGWGSTDTQYF

v_gene: TRBV5-1
j_gene: TRBJ2-7
CDR3aa: CASKPRTHGLEGKGEQYF

v_gene: TRBV28
j_gene: TRBJ2-5
CDR3aa: CASSPTSGRAEETQYF

v_gene: TRBV3-1/TRBV3-2
j_gene: TRBJ1-5
CDR3aa: CASSQEGGINQPQHF

v_gene: TRBV5-5
j_gene: TRBJ1-6
CDR3aa: CASSPLPRGRSGSPLHF

v_gene: TRBV24-1
j_gene: TRBJ2-3
CDR3aa: CATSDPAGGGNTDTQYF

v_gene: TRBV9
j_gene: TRBJ1-1
CDR3aa: CASSVQWNTEAFF

v_gene: TRBV6-5
j_gene: TRBJ2-5
CDR3aa: CASSRSSQETQYF

v_gene: TRBV5-1
j_gene: TRBJ1-2
CDR3aa: CASSEPGHSLYGYTF

v_gene: TRBV6-5
j_gene: TRBJ2-2
CDR3aa: CASSLNTGELFF

v_gene: TRBV19
j_gene: TRBJ2-2
CDR3aa: CASSIRTSGMYGELFF

v_gene: TRBV27
j_gene: TRBJ2-2
CDR3aa: CASSQNRAGELFF

v_gene: TRBV6-5
j_gene: TRBJ1-5
CDR3aa: CASSYSYGQPQHF

v_gene: TRBV18
j_gene: TRBJ1-4
CDR3aa: CASSRTGQEKLFF